The next 21 T cell receptor beta chains were all read from a single sample in a study of cytomegalovirus exposure and HLA in healthy donors. In the PCR, 60 Vbeta and 13 Jbeta primers were used. Generated by immunoSEQ multiplex PCR, the TCRdb table keeps only in-frame clones and is missing some. This sample has over 80,000 clones; roughly four fifths occur once, and the top ten carry around 5.2%. Material: PBMCs. These receptors were collected from a man in his forties in good health and CMV-seropositive.

The chain couples TRBV6-1 to TRBJ2-2, with a weak D call TRBD2 (5 bases). V lost 6 bases and J lost 7, with 12 bases in between. The CDR3 has 13 amino acids. Germline CDR1 MNHNS, CDR2 SASEGT. CDR3 loop: CASSPRRNGELFF. The CDR3 DNA sequence: TGTGCCAGCAGCCCGCGGAGGAACGGGGAGCTGTTTTTT.

The chain carries TRBV7-9 and TRBJ2-3; TRBD2 agrees at 7 bases. CDR1 and CDR2 (germline): SEHNR, FQNEAQ (reference sequence). J was trimmed by 2 bases and V by 0 bases; bases with no gene match: 2. The CDR3 runs to 15 residues. In nucleotides, the CDR3 is TGTGCCAGCAGCTTAGCTAGCGGGCTCACAGATACGCAGTATTTT. The encoded protein is CASSLASGLTDTQYF.

The chain carries TRBV19 and TRBJ2-2, with D maybe TRBD2 (5 bases). Germline-derived CDR1 and CDR2 are LNHDA and SQIVND (reference sequence). The V and J ends lost 2 bases and 7 bases respectively, with 8 bases between them. The CDR3 length is 13 residues. The CDR3 DNA reads TGTGCCAGTAGTATAAGCGGAAACGGGGAGCTGTTTTTT. This translates into CASSISGNGELFF.

This chain connects TRBV6-4 to TRBJ2-7; 9 nucleotides match TRBD1. Unmatched junction bases numbered 10, after V lost 9 bases and J lost 1 base. The CDR3 is 15 amino acids. Germline assignment: CDR1 MRHNA and CDR2 SNTAGT. The CDR3 DNA is TGTGCCAGGCAGAGCCGGGACAGGGTATCCTACGAGCAGTACTTC. Its translation is CARQSRDRVSYEQYF.

J is TRBJ1-1 and V is TRBV6-5; weak D call: TRBD1 (5 bases). In germline, CDR1 is MNHEY, CDR2 SVGAGI. With 6 bases removed from V and 0 bases from J, the gap between germline ends came to 8 bases. This CDR3 has 13 amino acids. CDR3 DNA sequence: TGTGCCAGCAGATTGACAGTGAACACTGAAGCTTTCTTT. Protein: CASRLTVNTEAFF.

The V gene is TRBV9, the J gene TRBJ2-3, with TRBD2 matching over 7 bases. The germline V gene encodes CDR1 SGDLS and CDR2 YYNGEE. The trim removed 0 bases at V and 2 bases at J, leaving 6 bases unmatched. The CDR3 has 16 residues. Written as DNA, the CDR3 is TGTGCCAGCAGCGTAGTCGCGCTAGCGGCCACAGATACGCAGTATTTT. Protein sequence: CASSVVALAATDTQYF.

The chain uses TRBV11-2 and TRBJ2-1; D is unresolved. There are 12 residues in the CDR3. Germline V gene data show CDR1 as SGHAT and CDR2 as FQNNGV. V was trimmed by 1 base and J by 11 bases, leaving 9 bases between them. This CDR3 is CASSLGPNKQFF. DNA for the CDR3: TGTGCCAGCAGCTTAGGGCCAAATAAGCAGTTCTTC.

This clone was observed a few times. The J gene is TRBJ2-3, the V gene TRBV29-1, with 8 bases fitting TRBD1. Germline CDR1 is SQVTM and CDR2 is ANQGSEA. The J segment lost 2 bases and the V segment lost 6 bases, leaving 10 bases of the junction unmatched. The CDR3 consists of 15 residues. CDR3 in amino acids: CSVLDRGGFTDTQYF. The CDR3 DNA sequence: TGCAGCGTACTCGACAGGGGAGGATTCACAGATACGCAGTATTTT.

V is TRBV5-1 and J is TRBJ2-1; D is ambiguous. This CDR3 comprises 15 residues. The V gene lost 0 bases and the J gene lost 0 bases, with 7 bases spanning the gap. CDR1 SGHRS and CDR2 YFSETQ come from the germline V gene. DNA for the CDR3: TGCGCCAGCAGCTTGGCCCCCCTCTCCTACAATGAGCAGTTCTTC. This sequence encodes CASSLAPLSYNEQFF.

This clone was found once. This chain connects TRBV29-1 to TRBJ1-4; 10 bases line up with TRBD1. Germline V gene sequence: CDR1 SQVTM, CDR2 ANQGSEA. The CDR3 runs 14 residues. Losses at the gene ends were 4 bases for V and 6 bases for J; bases not matched to a gene: 5. The CDR3 region has the DNA TGCAGCGTTGTGACCGGGACAGGGGATGAAAAACTGTTTTTT. This translates into CSVVTGTGDEKLFF.

This clone was seen only once. The conserved phenylalanine or tryptophan normally closing the CDR3 is absent here, so this likely arose from a read error. Because the CDR3's place on the DNA is in doubt, the DNA is left out and the CDR3 is given as listed by TCRdb. This chain links TRBV12-1 with TRBJ1-1; whether TRBD1, the table's D call, matches the DNA was not checked. TRBV12-1 is assigned pseudogene status. The CDR3 is 20 amino acids long, termini counted. The CDR3 spells CASSFGAGELEGLGNTEAFL.

The sample holds a few counts of this clone. The rearrangement joins TRBV6-5 to TRBJ2-7, with 9 bases identical to TRBD2. Trimming cost V 2 bases and J 0 bases; bases outside gene matches: 2. The CDR3 totals 15 residues. Germline values: CDR1 MNHEY, CDR2 SVGAGI. CDR3 residues: CASSYGAGGSYEQYF. DNA of the CDR3: TGTGCCAGCAGTTACGGAGCGGGGGGCTCCTACGAGCAGTACTTC.

This rearrangement joins TRBV5-1 to TRBJ1-6; 7 nucleotides agree with TRBD1. This CDR3 comprises 16 residues. The junction had 12 bases not matched to a gene; V was cut back by 5 bases and J by 7 bases. The V gene's germline CDR1 is SGHRS and CDR2 YFSETQ. In nucleotides, the CDR3 is TGCGCCAGCAGTTTCGCCGGGACAGCTAAGAATTCACCCCTCCACTTT. Residues: CASSFAGTAKNSPLHF.

V gene TRBV5-1 combines with J gene TRBJ2-3; unclear D gene. The length of the CDR3 is 13 residues. Germline lookup yields CDR1 SGHRS and CDR2 YFSETQ. Trimming pared 0 bases from V and 6 bases from J, leaving 8 bases between. The CDR3 region is CASSLAYSDTQYF. The CDR3 nucleotides are TGCGCCAGCAGCTTGGCCTACTCGGATACGCAGTATTTT.

This rearrangement joins TRBV27 to TRBJ1-1, with 8 nucleotides matching TRBD1. The V gene's germline CDR1 is MNHEY and CDR2 SMNVEV (reference sequence). J lost 5 bases, V lost 3 bases, and 5 bases had no gene match. The CDR3 sequence is 14 residues long. The DNA for the CDR3 is TGTGCCAGCAGTTTTACTACAGGGGGGACTGAAGCTTTCTTT. Translated: CASSFTTGGTEAFF.

The V and J genes are TRBV25-1 and TRBJ1-2; D not resolved. V shed 5 bases and J shed 6 bases, with 19 bases lying between them. The CDR3 loop spans 15 amino acids. Germline CDR1 and CDR2: MGHDK and SYGVNS. Here the CDR3 DNA reads TGTGCCAGCAGTCTAGGAGTTGGAGGTCTGGATGGCTACACCTTC. Translating gives CASSLGVGGLDGYTF.

The chain joins TRBV20-1 to TRBJ2-5; D might be TRBD1 (6 bases). Germline loops: CDR1 DFQATT, CDR2 SNEGSKA (reference sequence). V dropped 6 bases and J dropped 4 bases, with 9 bases sitting between them. CDR3 size: 11 residues. The CDR3 loop reads CSANRVETQYF. Here the CDR3 DNA reads TGCAGTGCAAACAGGGTAGAGACCCAGTACTTC.

The chain employs TRBV7-2 and TRBJ1-4; a possible D gene is TRBD1 (5 bases). This CDR3 comprises 16 residues. V lost 5 bases and J lost 3, with 16 bases in between. Germline CDR1 reads SGHTA; CDR2 reads FQGNSA. The CDR3 sequence is CASSDSLGGSNEKLFF. The CDR3, as DNA: TGTGCCAGCAGCGACTCTTTGGGGGGGTCTAATGAAAAACTGTTTTTT.

The J gene is TRBJ2-1, the V gene TRBV12-5, with 9 bases that match TRBD1. V dropped 6 bases and J dropped 12; count of bases not matched to a gene: 15. Germline V gives CDR1 LGHNT, CDR2 FRNRAP. The CDR3 runs 15 residues. The CDR3 bases are TGTGCTAGTGGGCACGACAGGGGGGTCGGAATGGGGCAGTTCTTC. This translates into CASGHDRGVGMGQFF.

The chain is built from TRBV7-9 and TRBJ2-3, with D uncertain. V was clipped by 5 bases and J by 0 bases, with 18 bases between them. CDR1 SEHNR and CDR2 FQNEAQ come from the germline V gene (reference sequence). This CDR3 region has 17 residues. The CDR3 here is CASSPQLKHDSTDTQYF. The CDR3 DNA follows: TGTGCCAGCAGCCCCCAACTTAAGCACGATAGCACAGATACGCAGTATTTT.

This clone was recorded a few times. CDR3 bases: TGCGCCAGCAGGAAGGGACTAGCGGGGGGCCAAGAGACCCAGTACTTC. This translates into CASRKGLAGGQETQYF. The chain joins TRBV5-1 to TRBJ2-5; TRBD2 agrees at 15 bases. Trimming at V came to 5 bases and at J to 1 base, leaving 3 bases not matched to a gene. The CDR3 is 16 residues long. Germline V CDR1 and CDR2: SGHRS, YFSETQ.